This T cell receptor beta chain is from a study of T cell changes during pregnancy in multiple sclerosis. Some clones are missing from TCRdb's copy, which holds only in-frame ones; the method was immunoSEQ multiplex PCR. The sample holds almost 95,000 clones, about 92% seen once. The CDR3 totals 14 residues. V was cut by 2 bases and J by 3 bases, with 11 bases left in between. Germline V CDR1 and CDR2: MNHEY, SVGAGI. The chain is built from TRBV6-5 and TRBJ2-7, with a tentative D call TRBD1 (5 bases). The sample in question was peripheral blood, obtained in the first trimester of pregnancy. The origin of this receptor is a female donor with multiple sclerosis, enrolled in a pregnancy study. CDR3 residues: CASSYGSQGYEQYF. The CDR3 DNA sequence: TGTGCCAGCAGTTACGGATCCCAGGGCTACGAGCAGTACTTC.